This TCR beta chain came from a study of regulatory T cells in long-lasting Graves disease. Time point here: newly diagnosed GD, antithyroid drugs for less than 3 months. The authors made the TCR library using RNA they extracted from PBMCs. This clonotype was seen ten or more times. To make TCR beta libraries, researchers used iRepertoire HTBI primers and Arm-PCR of CDR3 regions. Original analysis: Identified segments across samples numbered roughly 60 TRBV and 14 to 15 TRBJ. MiXCR was run by TCRdb on the multiplex PCR reads, yielding one entry per CDR3 protein. These V and J calls are TCRdb output, not the study's own analysis. Seen here are over 350,000 distinct CDR3 sequences, about 14% observed once, and the top ten hold more than 15%. The CDR3 sequence is 13 residues long. Looked up from germline, CDR1 is MNHEY and CDR2 is SMNVEV (reference sequence). V shed 5 bases and J shed 8 bases, with 14 bases lying between them.

These records were also assigned to another study, of T cells in Graves' hyperthyroidism and ophthalmopathy. Per that study: The study used the HTBI primer set for a first-round RT-PCR of the TCR CDR3. The model made its ophthalmopathy prediction, and onset followed a median around six months later.

The specimen was peripheral blood mononuclear cells (PBMCs), collected at new diagnosis, from a patient treated with antithyroid drugs. The source of this sequence is a woman aged 50 to 65 with Graves disease. V is TRBV27 and J is TRBJ2-3, with a possible D match to TRBD1 (6 bases). CDR3 in DNA: TGTGCCAGCAGTCGGGCAGGGGACGCTACGCAGTATTTT. It codes for CASSRAGDATQYF.